This T cell receptor beta chain is from a study of vaccination effects on CD4 cells after COVID-19. This table comes from immunoSEQ multiplex PCR, and its TCRdb copy is limited to in-frame clones, with some not included. The sample comprises roughly 45,000 clones, around 77% of which are singletons, and roughly a tenth rests with the top ten. Germline CDR1 is SGHNT and CDR2 is YYREEE (reference sequence). V was pared by 4 bases and J by 7 bases, with 14 bases between. The CDR3 covers 14 residues. Antigen-specific CD4+ T cells were first expanded with viral peptide pools by the ViraFEST assay and only then sequenced. Subsequent to roughly 9 days of culture, CD4+ T cells were isolated. Prior SARS-CoV-2 infection was absent in the vaccine recipients, as shown by negative nucleocapsid antibodies. Cells had half their medium changed to IL-2 medium on days 3 and 7. This clone was recorded a few times. Its antigen is unidentified.

This clonotype was sampled from a human donor who received a COVID-19 vaccine. This specimen was CD4+ T cells from PBMCs cultured with SARS-CoV-2 spike peptides, taken before COVID-19 vaccination. The chain employs TRBV5-4 and TRBJ1-4; possible D gene TRBD1, 6 bases. Written as DNA, the CDR3 is TGTGCCAGCAGCGGGCGGGGGGCCCCTGAAAAACTGTTTTTT. It yields the protein CASSGRGAPEKLFF.